These 28 T cell receptor beta chains share one sample of origin, sequenced in a study of control samples from healthy donors and cancer patients. The repertoire was sequenced with immunoSEQ multiplex PCR; TCRdb's copy has only in-frame clones and lacks some. Altogether approximately 150,000 clones are present, less than 95% being singletons, with the ten largest covering 12% to 15%. The sample comprised PBMCs. Receptor source: a man aged 55 to 69 with colorectal cancer.

This chain uses TRBV5-1 with TRBJ1-6, with 9 bases that match TRBD1. Germline CDR1 SGHRS, CDR2 YFSETQ. The CDR3 is 16 residues long. The V and J ends lost 0 bases and 4 bases, in that order; junction bases with no gene match: 2. The chain's CDR3 is CASSLGQGGYNSPLHF. The DNA of the CDR3 is TGCGCCAGCAGCTTGGGACAGGGGGGTTATAATTCACCCCTCCACTTT. The full variable domain, its missing parts supplied by reference TRBV5-1 and TRBJ1-6, is KAGVTQTPRYLIKTRGQQVTLSCSPISGHRSVSWYQQTPGQGLQFLFEYFSETQRNKGNFPGRFSGRQFSNSRSEMNVSTLELGDSALYLCASSLGQGGYNSPLHFGNGTRLTVT.

The genes are TRBV1 and TRBJ2-1. TRBV1 is deemed a pseudogene. The CDR3 is 17 residues long. The CDR3 coding sequence is TGCACCAGCAGCCAAAAGGGGACGACGGGGACCTACAATGAGCAGTTCTTC. Residues: CTSSQKGTTGTYNEQFF.

The chain has TRBV5-6 and TRBJ2-3; weak D call: TRBD2 (5 bases). V gave up 4 bases and J gave up 6 bases, with 12 bases separating them. The CDR3 spans 13 residues. The germline gives CDR1 SGHDT, CDR2 YYEEEE. The CDR3 reads CASSPRLADTQYF. The CDR3 DNA sequence: TGTGCCAGCAGCCCTAGGCTAGCTGATACGCAGTATTTT.

J is TRBJ1-6 and V is TRBV7-2; unclear D gene. V lost 6 bases, J lost 8 bases, and 14 bases lay in between. The CDR3 has 14 amino acids. CDR1 is SGHTA, CDR2 FQGNSA, per germline. CDR3: CASRFFSRDSPLHF. The CDR3 DNA is TGTGCCAGCAGGTTTTTTAGTCGCGATTCACCCCTCCACTTT.

This clone was detected only once. The chain has TRBV5-4 and TRBJ2-1, with TRBD2 matching 11 bases. This CDR3 region has 14 residues. The ends lost 4 bases at V and 5 bases at J; junction bases unmatched: 2. Germline V gives CDR1 SGHNT, CDR2 YYREEE (reference sequence). The CDR3 sequence is CASSPTSGDNEQFF. The CDR3 DNA is TGTGCCAGCAGCCCGACTAGCGGGGACAATGAGCAGTTCTTC.

The rearrangement joins TRBV27 to TRBJ2-7, with TRBD1 matching 11 bases. The CDR3 sequence is 14 residues long. The germline CDR1 and CDR2 sequences are MNHEY and SMNVEV (reference sequence). V shed 5 bases and J 6 bases; nucleotides not matched to a gene: 6. DNA for the CDR3: TGTGCCAGCAGTGTAGGGACAGGGGGATCCGAGCAGTACTTC. The encoded protein is CASSVGTGGSEQYF.

The CDR3 coding sequence is TGTGCCAGCAGTGAAGTCGGCGGGGGAAGAGCAGATACGCAGTATTTT. Residues: CASSEVGGGRADTQYF. The J gene is TRBJ2-3, the V gene TRBV6-1; TRBD2 aligns across 7 bases. V lost 1 base to trimming and J lost 4 bases; unmatched junction nucleotides: 8. The CDR3 spans 16 residues. The germline V gene has CDR1 MNHNS and CDR2 SASEGT.

This clone was counted once. This chain joins TRBV28 and TRBJ2-3; possibly TRBD1 for D (6 bases). There are 15 residues in the CDR3. V lost 4 bases to trimming and J lost 2 bases, with 13 bases between them. The germline V gene encodes CDR1 MDHEN and CDR2 SYDVKM. The CDR3 DNA is TGTGCCAGCAGTTCAGGGGCTTTCCCCACAGATACGCAGTATTTT. As protein: CASSSGAFPTDTQYF.

This rearrangement joins TRBV28 to TRBJ1-3, with 7 bases matching TRBD1. V dropped 4 bases and J dropped 0; count of bases not matched to a gene: 9. Germline V gene sequence: CDR1 MDHEN, CDR2 SYDVKM. CDR3 length: 17 residues. CDR3 protein: CASSSPGQIFSGNTIYF. Written as DNA, the CDR3 is TGTGCCAGCAGTTCCCCGGGACAGATCTTCTCTGGAAACACCATATATTTT.

V is TRBV5-6 and J is TRBJ1-4, with 8 bases fitting TRBD1. The CDR3 covers 12 residues. The V segment lost 2 bases and the J segment 10 bases; nucleotides outside the gene matches: 1. The germline V gene encodes CDR1 SGHDT and CDR2 YYEEEE. The CDR3 reads CASSLTGGKLFF. The CDR3 nucleotides are TGTGCCAGCAGCTTAACAGGGGGAAAACTGTTTTTT.

The genes are TRBV18 and TRBJ2-1; unclear D gene. Germline V gene sequence: CDR1 KGHSH, CDR2 LQKENI. Between the trimmed V and J ends, which lost 0 bases and 5 bases, there was a span of 5 bases. CDR3 size: 13 residues. CDR3 bases: TGTGCCAGCTCACCACCTGTGAACAATGAGCAGTTCTTC. This translates into CASSPPVNNEQFF.

The V gene is TRBV3-1 (or the pseudogene TRBV3-2), the J gene TRBJ1-5; D remains ambiguous. Germline CDR1 reads LGHDT; CDR2 reads YNNKEL (reference sequence). This CDR3 region has 15 residues. Deletions cut 0 bases from V and 5 bases from J, with 11 bases between. The CDR3 region is CASSQDQTADQPQHF. The CDR3 bases are TGTGCCAGCAGCCAAGATCAAACAGCCGATCAGCCCCAGCATTTT.

The chain combines TRBV20-1 with TRBJ1-2, with D tentatively TRBD1 (5 bases). V lost 3 bases and J lost 8, with 10 bases in between. This CDR3 spans 11 amino acids. Germline values: CDR1 DFQATT, CDR2 SNEGSKA (reference sequence). DNA of the CDR3: TGCAGTGCTAGGGTACAGGCCGGCTACACCTTC. Its protein product is CSARVQAGYTF.

This chain links TRBV5-1 with TRBJ2-1, with D unclear. Germline V CDR1 and CDR2: SGHRS, YFSETQ. V was clipped by 5 bases and J by 0 bases, with 9 bases between them. The CDR3 totals 14 residues. This CDR3 reads CASRIEGSYNEQFF. The DNA of the CDR3 is TGCGCCAGCAGAATCGAAGGCTCCTACAATGAGCAGTTCTTC.

This rearrangement joins TRBV5-4 to TRBJ1-4; 7 bases line up with TRBD1. Trimming cost V 4 bases and J 8 bases; bases outside gene matches: 8. Germline loops: CDR1 SGHNT, CDR2 YYREEE (reference sequence). The CDR3 is 14 residues long. This CDR3 is CASSPPGQTEKLFF. The CDR3 nucleotides read TGTGCCAGCAGCCCGCCGGGACAGACGGAAAAACTGTTTTTT.

The chain is built from TRBV10-3 and TRBJ2-5, with 12 nucleotides matching TRBD2. The CDR3 extends over 15 amino acids. Germline loops: CDR1 ENHRY, CDR2 SYGVKD. The junction had 8 bases not matched to a gene; V was cut back by 5 bases and J by 7 bases. This CDR3 is CAISSPGLAGGTQYF. Written as DNA, the CDR3 is TGTGCCATCAGTTCGCCGGGACTAGCGGGCGGGACCCAGTACTTC.

The chain couples TRBV5-5 to TRBJ1-2; unclear D gene. The CDR3 loop spans 13 amino acids. Germline values: CDR1 SGHKS, CDR2 YYEKEE (reference sequence). V was trimmed by 0 bases and J by 7 bases, leaving 10 bases between them. CDR3 sequence reads: CASSLGDGSGYTF. Here the CDR3 DNA reads TGTGCCAGCAGCTTGGGAGACGGATCTGGCTACACCTTC.

The rearrangement links TRBV30 to TRBJ1-2; TRBD1 might be the D (5 bases). V dropped 7 bases and J dropped 3 bases, with 12 bases sitting between them. CDR1 GTSNPN and CDR2 SVGIG come from the germline V gene (reference sequence). The CDR3 totals 12 residues. Written as DNA, the CDR3 is TGTGCCTCCCCCGGGACGGACTATGGCTACACCTTC. Translation: CASPGTDYGYTF. The entire variable domain, with the rest obtained from reference TRBV30 and TRBJ1-2, is as follows: SQTIHQWPATLVQPVGSPLSLECTVEGTSNPNLYWYRQAAGRGLQLLFYSVGIGQISSEVPQNLSASRPQDRQFILSSKKLLLSDSGFYLCASPGTDYGYTFGSGTRLTVV.

The chain joins TRBV6-5 to TRBJ1-2, with 7 bases fitting TRBD1. The CDR3 sequence is 15 residues long. The J segment lost 8 bases and the V segment lost 4 bases, leaving 13 bases of the junction unmatched. Per germline, CDR1 MNHEY and CDR2 SVGAGI. The chain's CDR3 is CASSSETTGYGGYTF. As DNA, the CDR3 is TGTGCCAGCAGTTCGGAAACGACAGGGTATGGCGGCTACACCTTC.

This sequence joins TRBV21-1 and TRBJ2-5; the table's TRBD1 call for D was not verified on the DNA. TRBV21-1 represents a pseudogene. The CDR3 loop spans 13 amino acids. This CDR3 reads CASKGTGKETQYF. CDR3 bases: TGTGCCAGCAAAGGGACAGGGAAAGAGACCCAGTACTTC.

The chain recombines TRBV30 with TRBJ1-3; D is undetermined. The CDR3 length is 11 residues. V lost 3 bases and J lost 4, with 4 bases in between. The germline V gene encodes CDR1 GTSNPN and CDR2 SVGIG (reference sequence). CDR3 nucleotides: TGTGCCTGGAGGGTCGGAAACACCATATATTTT. Translation gives CAWRVGNTIYF. The full variable domain, rest sourced from reference TRBV30 and TRBJ1-3, is SQTIHQWPATLVQPVGSPLSLECTVEGTSNPNLYWYRQAAGRGLQLLFYSVGIGQISSEVPQNLSASRPQDRQFILSSKKLLLSDSGFYLCAWRVGNTIYFGEGSWLTVV.

J is TRBJ2-7 and V is TRBV19; D unclear. CDR1 LNHDA and CDR2 SQIVND come from the germline V gene (reference sequence). The CDR3 spans 12 residues. Deletions cut 3 bases from V and 2 bases from J, with 5 bases between. The CDR3 sequence: CASSIQTYEQYF. The CDR3 nucleotides are TGTGCCAGTAGTATCCAAACCTACGAGCAGTACTTC.

This chain connects TRBV7-8 to TRBJ2-3; a weak D match, TRBD1 (5 bases). The CDR3 length is 15 residues. V lost 2 bases to trimming and J lost 4 bases, with 13 bases between them. CDR1 is SGHVS, CDR2 FQNEAQ, per germline. CDR3 loop: CASSLLAGFPDTQYF. In DNA form, the CDR3 reads TGTGCCAGCAGCTTATTGGCAGGGTTCCCAGATACGCAGTATTTT.

The CDR3 loop is CASRRDFLMTNEKLFF. As DNA, the CDR3 is TGTGCCAGCAGGCGGGACTTCTTGATGACTAATGAAAAACTGTTTTTT. The chain links TRBV28 to TRBJ1-4; TRBD1 might be the D (5 bases). The CDR3 consists of 16 residues. Germline V gene data show CDR1 as MDHEN and CDR2 as SYDVKM. Trimming left V 6 bases short and J 2 bases short, with 16 bases between.

The chain couples TRBV6-2 or TRBV6-3 to TRBJ2-3, with TRBD1 identical over 10 bases. This CDR3 has 16 residues. Germline values: CDR1 MNHEY, CDR2 SVGEGT. V lost 4 bases to trimming and J lost 7 bases; unmatched junction nucleotides: 11. The CDR3 spells CASSFHSGTGVNTQYF. CDR3 coding DNA: TGTGCCAGCAGTTTTCACTCCGGGACAGGGGTGAATACGCAGTATTTT.

This clone was counted once. The rearrangement uses TRBV5-4 and TRBJ1-1; D possibly corresponds to TRBD1 (6 bases). The CDR3 has 13 amino acids. CDR1 and CDR2 (germline): SGHNT, YYREEE (reference sequence). Between the trimmed V and J ends, which lost 4 bases and 8 bases, there was a span of 15 bases. CDR3 protein: CASSRGTPGEAFF. CDR3 nucleotide sequence: TGTGCCAGCAGCAGGGGGACACCGGGGGAAGCTTTCTTT.

The chain couples TRBV27 to TRBJ2-7, with 8 bases fitting TRBD1. The CDR3 is 14 amino acids. Germline lookup yields CDR1 MNHEY and CDR2 SMNVEV (reference sequence). Trimming removed 0 bases from V and 2 bases from J; junction bases left unmatched: 0. CDR3 sequence reads: CASSLSGQAYEQYF. The CDR3 region has the DNA TGTGCCAGCAGTTTATCGGGACAGGCCTACGAGCAGTACTTC.

The rearrangement links TRBV2 to TRBJ1-6; tentative D call: TRBD1 (5 bases). From germline, CDR1 is SNHLY and CDR2 FYNNEI. The CDR3 loop spans 13 amino acids. Trimming shortened V by 5 bases and J by 14 bases, and 16 bases separated the two germline ends. The CDR3 protein is CASSNQGGAALHF. For the CDR3, the DNA is TGTGCCAGCAGTAACCAGGGTGGTGCGGCCCTCCACTTT.